The 19 T cell receptor beta chains listed next were all sequenced from one sample in a study of cytomegalovirus exposure and HLA in healthy donors. This table comes from immunoSEQ multiplex PCR, and its TCRdb copy is limited to in-frame clones, with some not included. Of hundreds of thousands of clones detected, more than 75% appear once; the ten largest clones hold 0.92%. The material sequenced was PBMCs. Receptor source: a woman aged 18 to 35 in good health and CMV-seronegative.

The chain uses TRBV2 and TRBJ2-5; the D gene is possibly TRBD2 (5 bases). V dropped 8 bases and J dropped 1 base, with 11 bases sitting between them. The CDR3 length is 13 residues. The V gene's germline CDR1 is SNHLY and CDR2 FYNNEI. As DNA, the CDR3 is TGTGCCAGCGGGGAGCGTCTCCAAGAGACCCAGTACTTC. This codes for CASGERLQETQYF.

The V and J genes are TRBV29-1 and TRBJ1-4, with D tentatively TRBD1 (5 bases). Germline lookup yields CDR1 SQVTM and CDR2 ANQGSEA. The CDR3 runs to 13 residues. Trimming left V 5 bases short and J 0 bases short, with 7 bases between. The CDR3 sequence is CSVRGATNEKLFF. The CDR3 nucleotides read TGCAGCGTTCGGGGGGCAACTAATGAAAAACTGTTTTTT.

This chain connects TRBV27 to TRBJ1-5; the D is unclear. The CDR3 extends over 16 amino acids. The V gene lost 5 bases and the J gene lost 3 bases, with 17 bases spanning the gap. Germline V gene sequence: CDR1 MNHEY, CDR2 SMNVEV (reference sequence). The CDR3: CASSPSLYTNNQPQHF. The CDR3 nucleotides are TGTGCCAGCAGTCCCTCATTATATACAAACAATCAGCCCCAGCATTTT.

CDR3 residues: CASSVPPGGQETQYF. Written as DNA, the CDR3 is TGTGCCAGCAGCGTGCCGCCGGGGGGGCAAGAGACCCAGTACTTC. The chain employs TRBV7-8 and TRBJ2-5; 8 nucleotides align to TRBD2. V dropped 5 bases and J dropped 2; count of bases not matched to a gene: 7. CDR3 length: 15 amino acids. Germline V gene sequence: CDR1 SGHVS, CDR2 FQNEAQ. The full variable domain, completed using reference TRBV7-8 and TRBJ2-5, is GAGVSQSPRYKVAKRGQDVALRCDPISGHVSLFWYQQALGQGPEFLTYFQNEAQLDKSGLPSDRFFAERPEGSVSTLKIQRTQQEDSAVYLCASSVPPGGQETQYFGPGTRLLVL.

The chain joins TRBV29-1 to TRBJ2-3, with a weak D call TRBD2 (5 bases). Trimming removed 7 bases at V and 2 bases at J, with 16 bases between. This CDR3 is 14 amino acids long. Germline V CDR1 and CDR2: SQVTM, ANQGSEA. CDR3 nucleotides: TGCAGCGCCGCAGAGGGCCAGAACACAGATACGCAGTATTTT. Amino acids: CSAAEGQNTDTQYF.

V is TRBV2 and J is TRBJ2-5, with TRBD2 as a possible D gene (5 bases). Per the germline V gene, CDR1 is SNHLY and CDR2 is FYNNEI. V was clipped by 2 bases and J by 5 bases, with 18 bases between them. The CDR3 has 16 amino acids. The CDR3 coding sequence is TGTGCCAGCAGTGAAACCAGCGGAAGAGGTCGGGAGACCCAGTACTTC. It codes for CASSETSGRGRETQYF.

This clone was recorded once. The chain combines TRBV6-5 with TRBJ1-1, with D possibly matching TRBD1 (5 bases). The CDR3 sequence is 11 residues long. The V and J ends lost 10 bases and 7 bases respectively, with 13 bases between them. Germline V gene sequence: CDR1 MNHEY, CDR2 SVGAGI. CDR3 sequence (DNA): TGTGCCATCTCCTTGGGGGGTGAAGCTTTCTTT. Amino acid sequence: CAISLGGEAFF.

The chain links TRBV2 to TRBJ2-1; 13 nucleotides align to TRBD2. V lost 3 bases to trimming and J lost 8 bases; unmatched junction nucleotides: 4. The CDR3 runs 15 residues. Germline loops: CDR1 SNHLY, CDR2 FYNNEI. CDR3: CASSDRGLAGYEQFF. CDR3 DNA: TGTGCCAGCAGTGACCGGGGACTAGCGGGATATGAGCAGTTCTTC. The full variable domain, with the rest looked up from reference TRBV2 and TRBJ2-1, is EPEVTQTPSHQVTQMGQEVILRCVPISNHLYFYWYRQILGQKVEFLVSFYNNEISEKSEIFDDQFSVERPDGSNFTLKIRSTKLEDSAMYFCASSDRGLAGYEQFFGPGTRLTVL.

This clone showed up just once. The chain recombines TRBV9 with TRBJ2-3; TRBD2 matches at 7 bases. Trimming at V came to 0 bases and at J to 4 bases, leaving 5 bases not matched to a gene. CDR3 size: 15 residues. Germline V gene data show CDR1 as SGDLS and CDR2 as YYNGEE. This chain's CDR3 is CASSVAAGVADTQYF. In DNA, the CDR3 is TGTGCCAGCAGCGTAGCTGCGGGAGTCGCAGATACGCAGTATTTT.

This clone was observed once. This chain uses TRBV7-2 with TRBJ2-7; 8 nucleotides line up with TRBD2. This CDR3 has 16 residues. Trimming cost V 4 bases and J 1 base; bases outside gene matches: 9. Germline assignment: CDR1 SGHTA and CDR2 FQGNSA. This CDR3 is CASSSGTRLTSYEQYF. CDR3 bases: TGTGCCAGCAGCTCGGGGACTAGACTTACATCCTACGAGCAGTACTTC. Full variable domain (outside the CDR3, taken from reference TRBV7-2 and TRBJ2-7): GAGVSQSPSNKVTEKGKDVELRCDPISGHTALYWYRQSLGQGLEFLIYFQGNSAPDKSGLPSDRFSAERTGGSVSTLTIQRTQQEDSAVYLCASSSGTRLTSYEQYFGPGTRLTVT.

J is TRBJ2-1 and V is TRBV27, with 10 bases fitting TRBD2. The J segment lost 7 bases and the V segment lost 8 bases, leaving 5 bases of the junction unmatched. The CDR3 covers 13 residues. Germline V CDR1 and CDR2: MNHEY, SMNVEV (reference sequence). The CDR3 reads CASQREGLNEQFF. Here the CDR3 DNA reads TGTGCCAGCCAGCGGGAGGGCCTGAATGAGCAGTTCTTC.

This chain connects TRBV27 to TRBJ1-1; D not resolved. V dropped 1 base and J dropped 8 bases, with 8 bases sitting between them. Looked up from germline, CDR1 is MNHEY and CDR2 is SMNVEV (reference sequence). The CDR3 spans 12 residues. CDR3 sequence (DNA): TGTGCCAGCAGTTTATACGGAGACGAAGCTTTCTTT. Translation gives CASSLYGDEAFF.

V is TRBV5-1 and J is TRBJ2-1; D is possibly TRBD1 (5 bases). The CDR3 extends over 16 amino acids. The germline CDR1 and CDR2 sequences are SGHRS and YFSETQ. V lost 0 bases and J 1 base, leaving 11 bases between the germline ends. The CDR3 coding sequence is TGCGCCAGCAGCTTGGCAGGGCCTTTATCCTACAATGAGCAGTTCTTC. This sequence encodes CASSLAGPLSYNEQFF.

Only one count was recorded for this clone. The chain uses TRBV10-1 and TRBJ2-1; 9 bases map to TRBD1. J was trimmed by 3 bases and V by 6 bases; bases with no gene match: 6. The CDR3 spans 15 residues. Germline V gene sequence: CDR1 WNHNN, CDR2 SYGVQD (reference sequence). Written as DNA, the CDR3 is TGCGCCAGCAGCGCGGGACAGGGTAACTACAATGAGCAGTTCTTC. This encodes CASSAGQGNYNEQFF.

V gene TRBV18 combines with J gene TRBJ2-1, with 7 nucleotides matching TRBD2. Germline V gene sequence: CDR1 KGHSH, CDR2 LQKENI. The CDR3 runs to 16 residues. V was clipped by 5 bases and J by 1 base; unmatched bases: 8. The CDR3 DNA sequence: TGTGCCAGCTCAGCGGAGGTGGGGGGGTCCTACAATGAGCAGTTCTTC. This gives the protein CASSAEVGGSYNEQFF.

The genes are TRBV5-8 and TRBJ2-7, with 12 positions matching TRBD1. The ends lost 6 bases at V and 7 bases at J; junction bases unmatched: 8. Germline V gives CDR1 SGHTS, CDR2 YDEGEE. The CDR3 runs 14 residues. CDR3 residues: CASTLGQGAEEQYF. DNA of the CDR3: TGTGCCAGCACCCTGGGACAGGGGGCAGAAGAGCAGTACTTC.

V usage is TRBV28 and J usage is TRBJ1-1; a weak D match, TRBD1 (5 bases). The CDR3 has 13 amino acids. Germline V gene lookup returns CDR1 MDHEN and CDR2 SYDVKM. Trimming removed 5 bases at V and 4 bases at J, with 11 bases between. CDR3 residues: CASSGPRGTEAFF. In nucleotides, the CDR3 is TGTGCCAGCAGTGGCCCTAGGGGCACTGAAGCTTTCTTT.

The J gene is TRBJ1-6, the V gene TRBV2; 7 bases map to TRBD1. The CDR3 consists of 15 residues. Trimming took 6 bases from V and 0 from J; bases not matched to a gene: 2. From germline, CDR1 is SNHLY and CDR2 FYNNEI. CDR3 coding DNA: TGTGCCAGCAGACGGGACAGCTCCTATAATTCACCCCTCCACTTT. This gives the protein CASRRDSSYNSPLHF. Variable domain in full (rest from reference TRBV2 and TRBJ1-6): EPEVTQTPSHQVTQMGQEVILRCVPISNHLYFYWYRQILGQKVEFLVSFYNNEISEKSEIFDDQFSVERPDGSNFTLKIRSTKLEDSAMYFCASRRDSSYNSPLHFGNGTRLTVT.

The rearrangement joins TRBV7-3 to TRBJ2-1; 7 bases line up with TRBD1. Losses at the gene ends were 4 bases for V and 0 bases for J; bases not matched to a gene: 3. The germline CDR1 and CDR2 sequences are SGHTA and FQGTGA. The CDR3 spans 15 residues. CDR3 coding DNA: TGTGCCAGCAGCTCCCGGGACAGCTCCTACAATGAGCAGTTCTTC. As protein: CASSSRDSSYNEQFF.